The entry that follows covers one T cell receptor beta chain sequence. Its specificity is unknown. This record comes from a study of cytomegalovirus exposure and HLA in healthy donors. Across the study: Membership in the Caucasian-associated ancestry cluster was found for around 81% of 300 to 500 genotyped donors. Study-wide findings and caveats: As immune exposure information, only CMV serostatus was available.

A multiplex PCR was run with 60 Vbeta primers and 13 Jbeta primers. Here immunoSEQ multiplex PCR was the method, and the copy in TCRdb shows in-frame clones only, minus some. This sample yields over 100,000 clones, of which about four fifths are seen a single time; roughly 23% belongs to the top ten. Donors likely had unrecorded immune exposures despite being nominally healthy when sampled. The sample taken for sequencing was PBMCs. This receptor was identified in a man aged 30 to 39 in good health and CMV-seropositive.

The CDR3 DNA follows: TGCACCAGCAGCCAAGAGGAACAGGGGGATAGCACAGATACGCAGTATTTT. Its protein is CTSSQEEQGDSTDTQYF. V usage is TRBV1 and J usage is TRBJ2-3; the D call TRBD1 from the table was never checked on the DNA. TRBV1 is a pseudogene segment. This CDR3 is built from 17 residues.